This TCR beta chain was recovered during a study of blood T cell repertoires in COVID-19. CDR3 length equals 13 residues. The V gene lost 5 bases and the J gene lost 4 bases, with 12 bases spanning the gap. Germline V gene data show CDR1 as MNHEY and CDR2 as SMNVEV (reference sequence). Per the original methods: Amplified reference gene primers provided the basis for estimating nucleated cell counts. Here immunoSEQ multiplex PCR was the method, and the copy in TCRdb shows in-frame clones only, minus some. V, J and clone size are taken as reported in that table, and D and trimming were inferred from the DNA itself. Of over 100,000 clones listed, roughly nine tenths are singletons.

The source of this sequence is a human donor in a cohort sampled during active COVID-19. The rearrangement uses TRBV27 and TRBJ2-7; D is possibly TRBD2 (6 bases). The material sequenced was peripheral blood. The CDR3 loop is CASSHRGTYEQYF. In DNA form, the CDR3 reads TGTGCCAGCAGTCACCGCGGGACTTACGAGCAGTACTTC.